The 12 T cell receptor beta chains below were found in one sample sequenced in a study of cytomegalovirus exposure and HLA in healthy donors. Use of 60 Vbeta and 13 Jbeta primers characterized the PCR. Produced via immunoSEQ multiplex PCR; TCRdb's table is partial and in-frame only. There are roughly 100,000 clones in the sample; roughly 76% occur only once, and 6.5% to 7% lies in the top ten. The material sequenced was PBMCs. Receptors originate from a man younger than 45 in good health and CMV-seropositive.

The chain combines TRBV28 with TRBJ2-3; TRBD1 matches at 8 bases. V trimming: 4 bases; J trimming: 9 bases; junction bases outside the gene matches: 3. Germline V lookup: CDR1 MDHEN, CDR2 SYDVKM. CDR3 length equals 12 residues. CDR3 in DNA: TGTGCCAGCAGTTCCCCAGGGGGCACGCAGTATTTT. Encoded protein: CASSSPGGTQYF.

This CDR3 reads CASRYSGTGDTGELFF. The DNA of the CDR3 is TGTGCCAGCAGGTACTCCGGGACAGGGGACACCGGGGAGCTGTTTTTT. The chain has TRBV25-1 and TRBJ2-2, with 10 bases that match TRBD1. Germline V gene data show CDR1 as MGHDK and CDR2 as SYGVNS. This CDR3 spans 16 amino acids. V lost 6 bases, J lost 3 bases, and 7 bases stayed unmatched.

This chain links TRBV5-1 with TRBJ2-1, with 10 nucleotides matching TRBD2. V gave up 0 bases and J gave up 6 bases; unmatched junction bases: 6. Germline CDR1 SGHRS, CDR2 YFSETQ. The CDR3 covers 16 residues. CDR3 bases: TGCGCCAGCAGCTTGGGGCCCAGCGGGGGGGCCAATGAGCAGTTCTTC. This translates into CASSLGPSGGANEQFF.

This chain joins TRBV30 and TRBJ2-1, with 10 bases identical to TRBD2. The CDR3 totals 13 residues. The trim removed 3 bases at V and 10 bases at J, leaving 6 bases unmatched. Germline CDR1 is GTSNPN and CDR2 is SVGIG (reference sequence). The CDR3 DNA reads as TGTGCCTGGAGCCTAGCGGGGGAAGGCGAGCAGTTCTTC. It translates to CAWSLAGEGEQFF.

This clone showed up just once. A junction boundary mismatches the germline segment, possibly from a read error. V is TRBV7-9 and J is TRBJ1-1; D unclear. This CDR3 region has 11 residues. CDR1 is SEHNR and CDR2 is FQNEAQ in the germline V gene (reference sequence). The CDR3 nucleotides read TGTCCCAGCAGCTCGGTCCTCAGGACTTTCTTT. Protein sequence: CPSSSVLRTFF.

The genes are TRBV6-5 and TRBJ1-5; weak D call: TRBD1 (5 bases). Trimming removed 5 bases from V and 7 bases from J, with 18 bases in between. The CDR3 spans 15 residues. CDR1 MNHEY and CDR2 SVGAGI come from the germline V gene. CDR3 coding DNA: TGTGCCAGCAGTCTCAACGGCAGGGCACACCAGCCCCAGCATTTT. It codes for CASSLNGRAHQPQHF.

V is TRBV10-1 and J is TRBJ2-3; the match to TRBD2 covers 8 bases. The CDR3 runs 16 residues. Germline V gene sequence: CDR1 WNHNN, CDR2 SYGVQD (reference sequence). V lost 0 bases and J lost 4; bases outside the gene matches: 6. In DNA form, the CDR3 reads TGCGCCAGCAGTGAGTCGTCGGGGGGGCCCCCAGATACGCAGTATTTT. This translates into CASSESSGGPPDTQYF.

The V and J genes are TRBV10-3 and TRBJ2-2, with 11 positions matching TRBD1. Germline lookup yields CDR1 ENHRY and CDR2 SYGVKD. The CDR3 contains 16 residues. The J segment lost 6 bases and the V segment lost 4 bases, leaving 7 bases of the junction unmatched. CDR3 region: CAISGPDRGRAGELFF. In DNA, the CDR3 is TGTGCCATCAGTGGTCCGGACAGGGGGCGCGCCGGGGAGCTGTTTTTT.

This rearrangement joins TRBV7-9 to TRBJ2-4; tentatively, D is TRBD1 (6 bases). Germline V lookup: CDR1 SEHNR, CDR2 FQNEAQ (reference sequence). The length of the CDR3 is 16 residues. V lost 5 bases and J lost 0, with 14 bases in between. CDR3: CASSLGQSLAKNIQYF. The CDR3 DNA is TGTGCCAGCAGCCTCGGACAGTCCCTAGCCAAAAACATTCAGTACTTC.

The gene calls are TRBV4-3 and TRBJ1-5; no definite D call. V lost 0 bases and J 2 bases, leaving 5 bases between the germline ends. CDR3 size: 14 residues. Germline lookup yields CDR1 LGHNA and CDR2 YSLEER. In nucleotides, the CDR3 is TGCGCCAGCAGCCAAGATGTCGGCAATCAGCCCCAGCATTTT. Protein product: CASSQDVGNQPQHF.

This clone was recorded once. This rearrangement joins TRBV18 to TRBJ1-1; D may be TRBD1 (5 bases). The V and J ends lost 1 base and 3 bases respectively, with 12 bases between them. The CDR3 loop spans 15 amino acids. The germline V gene encodes CDR1 KGHSH and CDR2 LQKENI. In DNA form, the CDR3 reads TGTGCCAGCTCACCACGGGTAGGGGTTTACACTGAAGCTTTCTTT. Protein product: CASSPRVGVYTEAFF.

CDR3 protein: CASSHPLPGRGSTEAFF. CDR3 DNA: TGCGCCAGCAGCCACCCTCTTCCTGGACGGGGGAGCACTGAAGCTTTCTTT. The rearrangement links TRBV4-1 to TRBJ1-1; possible D gene TRBD1, 5 bases. V dropped 3 bases and J dropped 4 bases, with 21 bases sitting between them. CDR1 and CDR2 (germline): MGHRA, YSYEKL. The CDR3 runs to 17 residues.